Each of the 22 T cell receptor beta chains below was sequenced from the same sample in a study of metastatic and nonmetastatic thyroid tumors (dated by TCRdb to the early 2020s). The library was generated by PCR. TCRdb records Illumina HiSeq 4000 as the sequencer. TCRdb redid the processing of the public reads, applying fastp at Q25 and MiXCR, and retained in-frame beta chains. The sample records more than 25,000 clones, 20% to 25% of which are singletons. The leading ten clones occupy about 30% of the sample. None of the patients had been given any treatment before thyroid surgery. The sequenced material came from blood. The receptor set was obtained from a male donor with papillary thyroid cancer or a benign thyroid nodule (not recorded which). Some clones in this sample may be carry-over from other donors' samples.

This clone was counted at least ten times. The chain combines TRBV7-8 with TRBJ2-2, with TRBD2 identical over 7 bases. Trimming cost V 5 bases and J 2 bases; bases outside gene matches: 14. CDR1 is SGHVS, CDR2 FQNEAQ, per germline. This CDR3 is 18 amino acids long. The CDR3 protein is CASSPARGVGGNTGELFF. Here the CDR3 DNA reads TGTGCCAGCAGCCCGGCTCGGGGGGTTGGGGGTAACACCGGGGAGCTGTTTTTT.

This clone was seen at least ten times. The rearrangement links TRBV2 to TRBJ1-1; TRBD1 agrees at 10 bases. The V gene end was trimmed by 7 bases and the J gene end by 6 bases; junction bases not matched to a gene: 14. Germline V gene data show CDR1 as SNHLY and CDR2 as FYNNEI. The CDR3 totals 16 residues. The CDR3 reads CASKDRTGGSWAEAFF. The DNA for the CDR3 is TGTGCCAGCAAAGACAGGACAGGGGGGTCGTGGGCTGAAGCTTTCTTT.

In its sample, this clone was seen once. The chain recombines TRBV5-1 with TRBJ2-7; the match to TRBD2 covers 12 bases. In germline, CDR1 is SGHRS, CDR2 YFSETQ. This CDR3 is 19 amino acids long. V trimming: 1 base; J trimming: 0 bases; junction bases outside the gene matches: 11. The CDR3 DNA reads TGCGCCAGCAGCTTGAGCCAACTAGCGGGAGGTCCGAGCTCCTACGAGCAGTACTTC. Its protein product is CASSLSQLAGGPSSYEQYF.

This clone was observed at least ten times. V gene TRBV25-1 combines with J gene TRBJ2-7, with TRBD1 identical over 9 bases. With 3 bases clipped from V and 2 bases from J, the junction kept 5 bases outside the gene matches. Germline CDR1 and CDR2: MGHDK and SYGVNS. This CDR3 contains 15 residues. CDR3 sequence: CASSETGGRPYEQYF. CDR3 in DNA: TGTGCCAGCAGTGAGACAGGGGGACGGCCCTACGAGCAGTACTTC.

This clone was seen at least ten times. V usage is TRBV4-3 and J usage is TRBJ2-4; 7 bases are shared with TRBD1. Unmatched junction bases numbered 14, after V lost 3 bases and J lost 9 bases. This CDR3 spans 16 amino acids. Per the germline V gene, CDR1 is LGHNA and CDR2 is YSLEER. DNA of the CDR3: TGCGCCAGCAGCCATGGCCCCTTGCGACAGGGAAGCATTCAGTACTTC. Translation: CASSHGPLRQGSIQYF.

This clone has a count of ten or more. The chain recombines TRBV20-1 with TRBJ1-4, with D unclear. Trimming removed 4 bases at V and 7 bases at J, with 10 bases between. This CDR3 spans 12 amino acids. Germline assignment: CDR1 DFQATT and CDR2 SNEGSKA (reference sequence). The DNA of the CDR3 is TGCAGTGCTATTGAGCGGAGTGAAAAACTGTTTTTT. This sequence encodes CSAIERSEKLFF.

The table lists this clone with many counts. This chain uses TRBV2 with TRBJ1-6; no definite D call. This CDR3 spans 19 amino acids. CDR1 and CDR2 (germline): SNHLY, FYNNEI. V was cut by 3 bases and J by 6 bases, with 24 bases left in between. In nucleotides, the CDR3 is TGTGCCAGCAGTGATGATAAAGTGTGGGGAGTAGCCTTTAATTCACCCCTCCACTTT. This codes for CASSDDKVWGVAFNSPLHF.

The chain's CDR3 is CASSIGLAGAAAQFF. DNA for the CDR3: TGTGCCAGCAGTATCGGACTAGCGGGAGCGGCTGCGCAGTTCTTC. This sequence joins TRBV12-3 or TRBV12-4 and TRBJ2-1; 13 bases agree with TRBD2. This CDR3 contains 15 residues. Trimming at V came to 5 bases and at J to 12 bases, leaving 10 bases not matched to a gene.

This clone was recorded many times. The chain combines TRBV2 with TRBJ2-5; 10 nucleotides align to TRBD2. The germline gives CDR1 SNHLY, CDR2 FYNNEI. This CDR3 region has 15 residues. V lost 11 bases, J lost 4 bases, and 13 bases stayed unmatched. The CDR3 DNA is TGTGCCGGACGAGTAGCGGGGGGAAGATTAGAGACCCAGTACTTC. It specifies CAGRVAGGRLETQYF.

This clone has ten or more counts. CDR3 in amino acids: CSAERQGRAFF. The CDR3 DNA reads TGCAGTGCAGAAAGACAGGGGAGGGCTTTCTTT. V gene TRBV20-1 combines with J gene TRBJ1-1; 8 bases line up with TRBD1. The CDR3 spans 11 residues. Trimming took 6 bases from V and 11 from J; bases not matched to a gene: 8. Germline V gene data show CDR1 as DFQATT and CDR2 as SNEGSKA (reference sequence).

This clone appeared many times. The V and J genes are TRBV7-3 and TRBJ2-3; TRBD1 or TRBD2 may be the D gene (5 bases each). Trimming pared 4 bases from V and 4 bases from J, leaving 12 bases between. The germline V gene encodes CDR1 SGHTA and CDR2 FQGTGA. The CDR3 sequence is 14 residues long. In DNA form, the CDR3 reads TGTGCCAGCAGCTCGGGACCAGGACCAGATACGCAGTATTTT. This codes for CASSSGPGPDTQYF.

This clone showed up many times. V gene TRBV28 combines with J gene TRBJ1-1, with D possibly matching TRBD1 (6 bases). Trimming pared 7 bases from V and 7 bases from J, leaving 22 bases between. The CDR3 covers 15 residues. Germline V gives CDR1 MDHEN, CDR2 SYDVKM. CDR3 in amino acids: CASTDPSAGAVEAFF. CDR3 bases: TGTGCCAGCACCGACCCCTCGGCGGGGGCCGTTGAAGCTTTCTTT.

This clone turned up a few times. The V call is TRBV28, the J call TRBJ2-3, with a weak D call TRBD2 (6 bases). The CDR3 is 17 residues long. CDR1 is MDHEN, CDR2 SYDVKM, per germline. With 3 bases removed from V and 2 bases from J, the gap between germline ends came to 18 bases. The CDR3 here is CASSLEGALLLTDTQYF. For the CDR3, the DNA is TGTGCCAGCAGTTTGGAGGGAGCCCTGCTGCTCACAGATACGCAGTATTTT.

The rearrangement joins TRBV20-1 to TRBJ1-1; 10 bases match TRBD1. V dropped 3 bases and J dropped 7; count of bases not matched to a gene: 8. This CDR3 has 14 amino acids. Germline CDR1 DFQATT, CDR2 SNEGSKA (reference sequence). This CDR3 is CSARGDRGRSEAFF. The CDR3, as DNA: TGCAGTGCTAGGGGCGACAGGGGGCGGAGTGAAGCTTTCTTT.

This clone was observed at least ten times. This chain links TRBV7-3 with TRBJ1-1, with TRBD1 matching over 8 bases. The CDR3 has 14 amino acids. The V and J ends lost 6 bases and 5 bases, in that order; junction bases with no gene match: 8. Germline V gene sequence: CDR1 SGHTA, CDR2 FQGTGA. CDR3 in DNA: TGTGCCAGCAGTGCCGGACAGGGAGCAACTGAAGCTTTCTTT. Translation: CASSAGQGATEAFF.

In its sample, this clone was seen many times. The CDR3 region is CASSLVGQRSSYNSPLHF. The CDR3 nucleotides are TGCGCCAGCAGCTTGGTCGGACAGAGAAGCTCCTATAATTCACCCCTCCACTTT. The V and J genes are TRBV5-1 and TRBJ1-6; D possibly corresponds to TRBD1 (6 bases). Germline V gene lookup returns CDR1 SGHRS and CDR2 YFSETQ. The CDR3 extends over 18 amino acids. V dropped 0 bases and J dropped 0 bases, with 13 bases sitting between them.

This rearrangement joins TRBV7-8 to TRBJ2-1; D perhaps matches TRBD2 (6 bases). Trimming removed 5 bases at V and 7 bases at J, with 12 bases between. CDR3 length: 13 residues. Germline loops: CDR1 SGHVS, CDR2 FQNEAQ. The CDR3 sequence is CASSKPGANEQFF. The CDR3 coding sequence is TGTGCCAGCAGCAAACCGGGAGCGAATGAGCAGTTCTTC.

J is TRBJ1-6 and V is TRBV2, with a tentative D call TRBD1 (5 bases). V was trimmed by 6 bases and J by 8 bases, leaving 17 bases between them. Germline V lookup: CDR1 SNHLY, CDR2 FYNNEI. The CDR3 runs 15 residues. The CDR3 DNA reads TGTGCCAGCAGAGCGATCTTGACAGAGGATTCACCCCTCCACTTT. Protein: CASRAILTEDSPLHF.

This clone showed up many times. The rearrangement uses TRBV13 and TRBJ2-1; 14 bases match TRBD2. V lost 5 bases and J lost 8; bases outside the gene matches: 8. This CDR3 spans 16 amino acids. Germline V CDR1 and CDR2: PRHDT, FYEKMQ (reference sequence). DNA of the CDR3: TGTGCCAGCAGCCGGATTGGGACTAGCGGGAGTTATGAGCAGTTCTTC. Its protein product is CASSRIGTSGSYEQFF.

This clone was found many times. The chain recombines TRBV28 with TRBJ1-5, with D possibly TRBD1 on 5 matching bases. The CDR3 sequence is 14 residues long. V dropped 6 bases and J dropped 2 bases, with 11 bases sitting between them. Per germline, CDR1 MDHEN and CDR2 SYDVKM. CDR3 region: CASSLPRGNQPQHF. The CDR3 bases are TGTGCCAGCAGCCTCCCCAGGGGCAATCAGCCCCAGCATTTT.

This clone appeared many times. The rearrangement joins TRBV5-1 to TRBJ2-7; 9 nucleotides match TRBD2. In germline, CDR1 is SGHRS, CDR2 YFSETQ. With 2 bases clipped from V and 6 bases from J, the junction kept 9 bases outside the gene matches. CDR3 length: 15 amino acids. This CDR3 is CASSLLAGDPGEQYF. DNA of the CDR3: TGCGCCAGCAGCTTATTAGCGGGAGATCCTGGCGAGCAGTACTTC.

This clone was counted ten times or more. The chain joins TRBV10-2 to TRBJ2-3; either TRBD1 or TRBD2 may fit D (5 bases each). The V gene's germline CDR1 is WSHSY and CDR2 SAAADI. V lost 2 bases and J 8 bases, leaving 5 bases between the germline ends. The CDR3 covers 11 residues. CDR3 residues: CASSEGGTQYF. As DNA, the CDR3 is TGCGCCAGCAGTGAGGGGGGTACGCAGTATTTT.